Detailed here is one T cell receptor (beta chain). Antigen specificity is unknown. The record originates from a study of monozygotic twins with inflammatory bowel disease. Study outcomes and limitations: The authors found no support for a single strong IBD-associated signal or clonotype. Healthy co-twins showed greater TCRbeta diversity (inverse Simpson) than IBD patients. Fewer clonotypes were shared with others by IBD patients than by healthy twins, especially with disease activity.

This CDR3 contains 17 residues. Per germline, CDR1 SGHRS and CDR2 YFSETQ. Template switching was used to attach UMIs, which incorporated a 6-nucleotide sample barcode. TCRdb reanalyzed the 5' RACE reads, giving one entry per CDR3 protein sequence and no DNA. The sample data list about 450,000 distinct CDR3 sequences. This sequence originates from a human donor with ulcerative colitis or Crohn's disease, or a healthy co-twin of an affected twin (not recorded which). The sequenced sample consisted of blood. This rearrangement joins TRBV5-1 to TRBJ2-1; TCRdb indicates TRBD2, and absent DNA this call remains unverified. The CDR3 reads CASRLVLMGVSYNEQFF.